A single TCR beta chain is shown here with its context. The antigen is undetermined. The data are from a study of PD-L1 blockade in urothelial cancer. The overall study: Starting around 2014, patients were given atezolizumab (1,200 mg intravenously every 3 weeks). Males with bladder-origin urothelial cancer constituted about 85% of the roughly 30 patients. At 6 weeks and at 3 weeks (second dose) after treatment start, blood was analyzed.

Method: immunoSEQ multiplex PCR; TCRdb's copy keeps in-frame clones and lacks some. Here the sample spans roughly 50,000 clones, 70% to 90% being singletons. J was trimmed by 6 bases and V by 1 base; bases with no gene match: 5. CDR3 length: 16 amino acids. CDR1 is PRHDT and CDR2 is FYEKMQ in the germline V gene (reference sequence). Regarding the study as a whole: More expansion of tumor-associated blood clones, seen at 3 weeks, marked durable-benefit patients.

The genes are TRBV13 and TRBJ2-4, with 11 positions matching TRBD1. This receptor was obtained from a man between 60 and 75 years old with urothelial cancer. Here the sequenced sample was PBMCs, taken around atezolizumab (anti-PD-L1) treatment. The CDR3: CASSLVGQGVVNIQYF. The CDR3 region has the DNA TGTGCCAGCAGCTTAGTGGGACAGGGGGTCGTAAACATTCAGTACTTC.